The next 10 T cell receptor beta chains were all read from a single sample in a study of control samples from healthy donors and cancer patients. Libraries were prepared by immunoSEQ multiplex PCR; TCRdb keeps only in-frame clonotypes and omits some of them. The sample has some 58,000 clones; around 87% are singletons. The sample comprised PBMCs. The receptors were gathered from a woman aged 60-75 years with lung cancer.

This chain joins TRBV7-6 and TRBJ1-2; D not resolved. Germline CDR1 SGHVS, CDR2 FNYEAQ. This CDR3 is 14 amino acids long. Trimming pared 2 bases from V and 6 bases from J, leaving 13 bases between. CDR3 sequence reads: CASSLRQASDGYTF. As DNA, the CDR3 is TGTGCCAGCAGCTTACGGCAGGCTTCCGATGGCTACACCTTC.

The chain couples TRBV4-1 to TRBJ1-1; no firm D call. Germline V gene sequence: CDR1 MGHRA, CDR2 YSYEKL. Trimming shortened V by 0 bases and J by 1 base, and 9 bases separated the two germline ends. The CDR3 contains 15 residues. CDR3 loop: CASSQEKAQNTEAFF. CDR3 bases: TGCGCCAGCAGCCAAGAGAAGGCACAGAACACTGAAGCTTTCTTT.

This chain uses TRBV6-1 with TRBJ2-5; no firm D call. The CDR3 runs 13 residues. Trimming took off 5 bases at V and 1 base at J, with 8 bases between the two ends. Per the germline V gene, CDR1 is MNHNS and CDR2 is SASEGT. In nucleotides, the CDR3 is TGTGCCAGCAGTTCGGGCCCCCAAGAGACCCAGTACTTC. The encoded protein is CASSSGPQETQYF.

This clone was picked up a small number of times. The gene calls are TRBV9 and TRBJ2-1; the match to TRBD2 covers 11 bases. The V gene's germline CDR1 is SGDLS and CDR2 YYNGEE. V dropped 0 bases and J dropped 7; count of bases not matched to a gene: 9. CDR3 length: 17 amino acids. This CDR3 reads CASSVALGLAEGNEQFF. CDR3 nucleotide sequence: TGTGCCAGCAGCGTAGCGCTGGGACTAGCGGAAGGGAATGAGCAGTTCTTC.

The V call is TRBV7-8, the J call TRBJ2-3, with 7 bases that match TRBD1. The V segment lost 4 bases and the J segment 3 bases; nucleotides outside the gene matches: 7. CDR3 length equals 15 residues. Per germline, CDR1 SGHVS and CDR2 FQNEAQ. This chain's CDR3 is CASSSTGVRTDTQYF. CDR3 in DNA: TGTGCCAGCAGCTCCACAGGGGTCAGGACAGATACGCAGTATTTT.

The CDR3: CASSDAGLAATGELFF. The CDR3 DNA reads as TGCGCCAGCAGTGACGCGGGACTAGCGGCCACCGGGGAGCTGTTTTTT. The J gene is TRBJ2-2, the V gene TRBV10-1; 11 positions match TRBD2. Germline V gives CDR1 WNHNN, CDR2 SYGVQD (reference sequence). The length of the CDR3 is 16 residues. V lost 3 bases and J lost 4; bases outside the gene matches: 4.

The chain couples TRBV19 to TRBJ2-5; D tentatively reads TRBD1 or TRBD2 (6 bases each). The V end lost 4 bases, the J end lost 1 base, and 13 bases lay between the germline ends. CDR1 and CDR2 (germline): LNHDA, SQIVND (reference sequence). This CDR3 has 15 residues. The CDR3 DNA reads as TGTGCCAGTAGTAGGGGGGCCTCTTCCCAAGAGACCCAGTACTTC. Translated, it gives CASSRGASSQETQYF.

This rearrangement joins TRBV28 to TRBJ1-2, with a possible D match to TRBD1 (6 bases). This CDR3 has 16 residues. Germline CDR1 reads MDHEN; CDR2 reads SYDVKM. V dropped 7 bases and J dropped 4 bases, with 22 bases sitting between them. Here the CDR3 reads CASTQQVGGMVYGYTF. The CDR3 nucleotides read TGTGCCAGCACACAACAAGTAGGGGGTATGGTCTATGGCTACACCTTC.

V usage is TRBV2 and J usage is TRBJ1-1; maybe TRBD1 (5 bases). Trimming left V 8 bases short and J 7 bases short, with 20 bases between. CDR1 and CDR2 (germline): SNHLY, FYNNEI. This CDR3 comprises 14 residues. CDR3 protein: CASGRGATAHEAFF. The CDR3 bases are TGTGCCAGCGGGAGGGGAGCGACAGCCCATGAAGCTTTCTTT.

The genes are TRBV5-5 and TRBJ1-2; TRBD1 matches 7 bases. V gave up 3 bases and J gave up 5 bases; unmatched junction bases: 7. CDR1 is SGHKS and CDR2 is YYEKEE in the germline V gene (reference sequence). The CDR3 is 14 amino acids. The CDR3 spells CASSSPGGFYGYTF. In DNA form, the CDR3 reads TGTGCCAGCAGCTCGCCAGGGGGGTTTTATGGCTACACCTTC.